The clone carrying this TCR beta chain was found once. This entry is derived from a study of blood T cell repertoires in COVID-19. About the research overall: Italy, Spain and the United States were the sources of the convalescent and acute COVID-19 samples.

V lost 7 bases and J lost 4, with 13 bases in between. CDR1 is MDHEN and CDR2 is SYDVKM in the germline V gene. The CDR3 has 13 amino acids. Per the original data handling: Researchers report that nucleated cell counts were estimated from reference gene primer amplification. The protocol was immunoSEQ multiplex PCR, while the TCRdb copy is restricted to in-frame clones and leaves out a portion. D and trimming come from the DNA, and the V and J calls and clone size come from that table. This table holds fewer than 200,000 clones, approximately 84% found once. Sequenced input: peripheral blood. The V gene is TRBV28, the J gene TRBJ2-5; tentative D call: TRBD1 (5 bases). The clonotype was recovered from a man aged 40-55 years who had recovered from COVID-19. The CDR3 DNA follows: TGTGCCAGCACCAGGGAAGGTCGAGAGACCCAGTACTTC. Residues: CASTREGRETQYF.